Described below is a single T cell receptor beta chain sequence and its context. Its antigen remains unidentified. The data were taken from a study of response to subunit inactivated influenza vaccine. MiXCR, run by TCRdb on the RT-PCR reads, gives a single entry per CDR3 protein. The sample contains over 400,000 distinct CDR3 sequences, around 13% of which appear only once. Per the germline V gene, CDR1 is MDHEN and CDR2 is SYDVKM. The CDR3 is 15 residues long. The V gene lost 7 bases and the J gene lost 0 bases, with 12 bases spanning the gap. Study-wide points: That few new T cells are recruited by each seasonal influenza vaccination was the authors' suggestion.

This sequence was found in a man aged 45-65 years who received an inactivated influenza vaccine. The rearrangement uses TRBV28 and TRBJ2-2, with TRBD1 as a possible D gene (5 bases). The sample here was PBMCs from blood, taken more than 35 days after vaccination. For the CDR3, the DNA is TGTGCCAGCAAGAGACAGCAGGCGAACACCGGGGAGCTGTTTTTT. It encodes CASKRQQANTGELFF.